This T cell receptor beta chain was found in a study of blood T cell repertoires in COVID-19. At the level of the study: COVID-19 samples collected from the United States, Italy and Spain covered acute and convalescent phases.

The CDR3 runs to 20 residues. Germline trimming cut 2 bases from V and 1 base from J; bases unmatched to any gene: 11. In germline, CDR1 is LGHDT, CDR2 YNNKEL (reference sequence). Seattle patients were enrolled while actively infected and followed longitudinally. As handled by the study authors: Counts of nucleated cells, estimated from reference gene primer amplification, were obtained. Libraries were prepared by immunoSEQ multiplex PCR; TCRdb keeps only in-frame clonotypes and omits some of them. V and J calls and clone size are as listed in that table; D and trimming were resolved from the DNA. The data contain approximately 210,000 clones, around four fifths of them seen just once; the ten biggest clones take up approximately 10%.

The chain combines TRBV3-1 (or the pseudogene TRBV3-2) with TRBJ1-6; 10 bases line up with TRBD1. The material sequenced was peripheral blood. This sequence was found in a woman older than 75 with COVID-19, enrolled during active disease. The CDR3: CASSQSWPGQGISYNSPLHF. The CDR3 DNA is TGTGCCAGCAGCCAATCTTGGCCGGGACAGGGGATTTCCTATAATTCACCCCTCCACTTT.